This TCR beta chain appears in the sequencing data of a study of T cell repertoires in cytomegalovirus infection (dated by TCRdb to about 2019). At the level of the whole study: Donor HLA type was relevant to the analysis, as public TCR beta signatures indicated carriage of CMV infection together with the matching HLA type.

This clonotype was picked up a small number of times. The clone's antigen remains unknown. Per-nucleotide qualities are absent, and no much larger clonotype sits a single base away. Study-wide findings and limitations: In both this cohort and an independent 352-donor cohort, the cumulative frequency of public TCR beta family members distinguished carriers of CMV infection plus the relevant HLA type. The ex vivo response was dominated by HLA-C-restricted CMV-specific TCR beta clonotypes, and the single most frequent clonotype in two of eight donors was supplied by these HLA-C-restricted clonotypes.

Sequences LNHNV (CDR1) and YYDKDF (CDR2) are obtained from the germline V gene (reference sequence). Spanning cysteine to phenylalanine, the CDR3 consists of 15 amino acids. The DNA shown is the 45-base CDR3, in frame from base 1. V loses 0 bases of germline sequence and J loses 1 base, and the interval between the two ends is 7 bases. The listed sequencing device is Illumina HiSeq 1500. The raw public reads went through TCRdb reprocessing: fastp at Q25, MiXCR clone calling, in-frame beta chains kept. Identical CDR3 proteins give one entry, which carries the most common genes and DNA. The sample contains some 400,000 distinct CDR3 sequences, approximately 32% of them found a single time. Clones ranked in the top ten supply roughly 13% of the sample.

Source material: PBMCs. Recombination joined TRBV15 with TRBJ1-5, with TRBD1 as a weak D call on 5 bases. This TCR was recovered from a human donor in good health (CMV status not recorded). Some clones in this sample may be carry-over from other donors' samples. The nucleotides read TGTGCCACCAGCAGAGAGGGGGGAAGCAATCAGCCCCAGCATTTT. It specifies CATSREGGSNQPQHF.